A single T cell receptor (beta chain) is shown here with its context. The sample belongs to a study of blood T cell repertoires in COVID-19. In the study overall: From T cells, B-cell-depleted T cells, or PBMCs came the material, which was cDNA or gDNA.

Generated by immunoSEQ multiplex PCR, the TCRdb table keeps only in-frame clones and is missing some. This table holds 250,000 or so clones, about 89% found once. Germline V gene data show CDR1 as MNHEY and CDR2 as SVGAGI. This CDR3 has 13 residues. V lost 6 bases, J lost 3 bases, and 12 bases lay in between. This chain links TRBV6-5 with TRBJ2-7; D possibly corresponds to TRBD1 (6 bases). This TCR came from a man aged 40-55 years with active or convalescent COVID-19. The sequencing sample was made of peripheral blood. CDR3: CASRRTAFYEQYF. CDR3 coding DNA: TGTGCCAGCAGAAGGACAGCCTTCTACGAGCAGTACTTC.